This T cell receptor (beta chain) derives from a study of T-cell reconstitution after alpha-beta-depleted transplantation in children (dated by TCRdb to 2016 to 2018). General notes on the study: The study quantitatively tracked T-cell immune reconstitution after TCRalphabeta/CD19-depleted allogeneic hematopoietic cell transplantation in children using TCR repertoire profiling.

Libraries were constructed by PCR. Sequenced on an Illumina HiSeq 2500. Molecular barcoding was employed in the preparation of TCR libraries, with unique molecular identifiers being used to normalize TCRbeta repertoire quantification. The public reads were run again by TCRdb, first through fastp at Q25 and then through MiXCR, and only productive beta chains were kept. For every CDR3 protein sequence, its rows merge into one entry that carries the most common genes and DNA. This sample is represented by around 400,000 distinct CDR3 sequences; 20% of them were singletons. The ten largest clones capture around 4% of the sample. This clonotype was counted a few times. Its recognized antigen is unknown. No much larger clonotype is one base removed from it; base qualities were not supplied. The germline V gene yields MDHEN for CDR1 and SYDVKM for CDR2. The CDR3 runs 13 residues from the cysteine to the phenylalanine. Of the read, only the CDR3 DNA is kept; its 39 bases are in frame from base 1. V and J are truncated by 1 base and 9 bases respectively, leaving an intervening sequence of 9 bases.

The sequencing used PBMCs from the stem cell graft donor, collected from the stem cell graft. The origin of this receptor is a human donor who donated a stem cell graft to a child with acute myeloid leukemia. The sequence links TRBV28 to TRBJ2-2; the D segment might be TRBD1 or TRBD2, since each matches 5 bases. At the DNA level, the sequence is TGTGCCAGCAGTTTATACAGGAGGCGGGAGCTGTTTTTT. Its protein is CASSLYRRRELFF.